This entry lists 20 T cell receptor beta chains sequenced from one sample in a study of T cell changes during pregnancy in multiple sclerosis. Sequencing was performed with immunoSEQ multiplex PCR; in TCRdb, only in-frame clones are kept and a portion is missing. The table lists about 56,000 clones, 90% of them singletons. Sequenced here: peripheral blood, sampled in the first trimester of pregnancy. These receptors were taken from a female donor in good health, enrolled as a control in a pregnancy study.

The chain carries TRBV19 and TRBJ2-2; possibly TRBD1 for D (6 bases). V shed 7 bases and J shed 5 bases, with 11 bases lying between them. The CDR3 covers 13 residues. CDR1 and CDR2 from the germline V gene are LNHDA and SQIVND (reference sequence). The CDR3 nucleotides read TGTGCCAGTAATCAGGGGCGGACCGGGGAGCTGTTTTTT. This gives the protein CASNQGRTGELFF.

This clone was seen only once. The V gene is TRBV7-2, the J gene TRBJ2-5, with 10 bases that match TRBD2. CDR3 length: 15 amino acids. Per germline, CDR1 SGHTA and CDR2 FQGNSA. Unmatched junction bases numbered 14, after V lost 5 bases and J lost 11 bases. CDR3 region: CASSPAPAGGPNQYF. The CDR3 DNA reads TGTGCCAGCAGCCCAGCGCCAGCGGGGGGGCCTAATCAGTACTTC.

V and J are TRBV5-6 and TRBJ2-7; the D gene is possibly TRBD1 (9 bases). The CDR3 contains 17 residues. Germline values: CDR1 SGHDT, CDR2 YYEEEE. V lost 3 bases, J lost 4 bases, and 23 bases lay in between. The CDR3 loop is CASSSPGGGTGRYEQYF. CDR3 coding DNA: TGTGCCAGCAGCTCACCGGGAGGGGGGACAGGGCGGTACGAGCAGTACTTC.

The genes are TRBV6-1 and TRBJ2-1; no reliable D call. This CDR3 is 14 amino acids long. Germline V gene sequence: CDR1 MNHNS, CDR2 SASEGT. The germline V and J ends were trimmed by 6 bases and 7 bases, with 16 bases remaining between them. In nucleotides, the CDR3 is TGTGCCAGCAGGTCCACAGATCCCCTGAATGAGCAGTTCTTC. It encodes CASRSTDPLNEQFF.

The chain is built from TRBV27 and TRBJ1-5, with D perhaps TRBD1 (5 bases). This CDR3 region has 16 residues. The germline V gene has CDR1 MNHEY and CDR2 SMNVEV (reference sequence). V gave up 4 bases and J gave up 2 bases, with 15 bases separating them. In DNA form, the CDR3 reads TGTGCCAGCAGTTCCCTGACAGTGTCAGGCAATCAGCCCCAGCATTTT. It translates to CASSSLTVSGNQPQHF.

This chain uses TRBV4-2 with TRBJ2-7; the D gene is possibly TRBD1 (6 bases). The CDR3 spans 13 residues. Germline V lookup: CDR1 LGHNA, CDR2 YNFKEQ. V shed 6 bases and J shed 2 bases, with 11 bases lying between them. Written as DNA, the CDR3 is TGTGCCAGCAGAGAACAGGGAACCTACGAGCAGTACTTC. Amino acid sequence: CASREQGTYEQYF.

V is TRBV6-5 and J is TRBJ1-4, with TRBD1 as a possible D gene (6 bases). CDR3 length: 13 amino acids. The V end lost 6 bases, the J end lost 8 bases, and 13 bases lay between the germline ends. Germline CDR1 MNHEY, CDR2 SVGAGI. In DNA form, the CDR3 reads TGTGCCAGCAGCAACAGGGTTATGGAAAAACTGTTTTTT. It yields the protein CASSNRVMEKLFF.

The chain has TRBV7-9 and TRBJ2-7, with D possibly being TRBD2 (5 bases). This CDR3 contains 11 residues. Trimming cost V 6 bases and J 6 bases, with 9 bases left between them. Germline loops: CDR1 SEHNR, CDR2 FQNEAQ (reference sequence). The CDR3 nucleotides read TGTGCCAGCAGTTTCGAGGGCGAGCAGTACTTC. Its protein product is CASSFEGEQYF. Full variable domain (outside the CDR3, taken from reference TRBV7-9 and TRBJ2-7): DTGVSQNPRHKITKRGQNVTFRCDPISEHNRLYWYRQTLGQGPEFLTYFQNEAQLEKSRLLSDRFSAERPKGSFSTLEIQRTEQGDSAMYLCASSFEGEQYFGPGTRLTVT.

The chain joins TRBV11-2 to TRBJ2-5; tentatively, D is TRBD2 (6 bases). CDR1 and CDR2 (germline): SGHAT, FQNNGV. The CDR3 covers 15 residues. V was clipped by 2 bases and J by 4 bases, with 14 bases between them. The CDR3 sequence: CASSLRQGGGETQYF. The CDR3, as DNA: TGTGCCAGCAGCTTACGCCAGGGAGGAGGAGAGACCCAGTACTTC.

The V call is TRBV7-8, the J call TRBJ2-5; D gene ambiguous. The germline V gene encodes CDR1 SGHVS and CDR2 FQNEAQ. The CDR3 spans 10 residues. V was pared by 5 bases and J by 4 bases, with 2 bases between. The CDR3 nucleotides read TGTGCCAGCAGCCGAGAGACCCAGTACTTC. Its protein product is CASSRETQYF.

The V gene is TRBV4-1, the J gene TRBJ1-3; no reliable D call. V was cut by 2 bases and J by 2 bases, with 13 bases left in between. Germline-derived CDR1 and CDR2 are MGHRA and YSYEKL. This CDR3 region has 16 residues. Here the CDR3 reads CASSQPTKFPGNTIYF. The CDR3 DNA is TGCGCCAGCAGCCAACCAACTAAGTTCCCTGGAAACACCATATATTTT.

A single count supports this clone. The chain couples TRBV6-1 to TRBJ2-7; unclear D gene. The CDR3 contains 15 residues. With 10 bases removed from V and 0 bases from J, the gap between germline ends came to 19 bases. The germline gives CDR1 MNHNS, CDR2 SASEGT. The CDR3 DNA is TGTGCCACCAGCACCCTAGGTGCAAGCTCCTACGAGCAGTACTTC. Translation gives CATSTLGASSYEQYF.

V gene TRBV6-1 combines with J gene TRBJ2-7; D might be TRBD2 (7 bases). The CDR3 has 14 amino acids. Trimming pared 4 bases from V and 0 bases from J, leaving 10 bases between. The germline gives CDR1 MNHNS, CDR2 SASEGT. The CDR3 DNA is TGTGCCAGCAGTGGACGGGGGGCCTCCTACGAGCAGTACTTC. It specifies CASSGRGASYEQYF.

The chain recombines TRBV6-1 with TRBJ2-7, with D possibly TRBD1 on 5 matching bases. V dropped 1 base and J dropped 6 bases, with 13 bases sitting between them. The CDR3 sequence is 14 residues long. CDR1 MNHNS and CDR2 SASEGT come from the germline V gene. The CDR3 DNA reads TGTGCCAGCAGTGAAGGGCCAGGGTTCGCCGAGCAGTACTTC. It codes for CASSEGPGFAEQYF.

The gene calls are TRBV27 and TRBJ2-7; the D gene is possibly TRBD2 (5 bases). This CDR3 spans 13 amino acids. Trimming removed 4 bases at V and 0 bases at J, with 7 bases between. Looked up from germline, CDR1 is MNHEY and CDR2 is SMNVEV (reference sequence). The CDR3 reads CASSSGSSYEQYF. The DNA for the CDR3 is TGTGCCAGCAGTTCTGGGAGCTCCTACGAGCAGTACTTC.

This sequence joins TRBV19 and TRBJ1-1; D unresolved. The CDR3 runs 14 residues. V shed 6 bases and J shed 0 bases, with 11 bases lying between them. Germline V lookup: CDR1 LNHDA, CDR2 SQIVND (reference sequence). The CDR3 reads CASSLVSMNTEAFF. The CDR3 DNA reads as TGTGCCAGTAGCCTAGTTAGCATGAACACTGAAGCTTTCTTT.

The chain employs TRBV11-2 and TRBJ2-7; 7 nucleotides align to TRBD2. With V trimmed by 0 bases and J by 4 bases, 6 bases remained unmatched. Germline CDR1 and CDR2: SGHAT and FQNNGV. CDR3 length equals 15 residues. CDR3 DNA sequence: TGTGCCAGCAGCTTAGATCCAGCGGGAACGTACGAGCAGTACTTC. Translated: CASSLDPAGTYEQYF.

The gene calls are TRBV27 and TRBJ2-3; D remains unclear. Trimming pared 6 bases from V and 0 bases from J, leaving 10 bases between. Germline CDR1 MNHEY, CDR2 SMNVEV (reference sequence). There are 14 residues in the CDR3. The CDR3 is CASSYHPSTDTQYF. For the CDR3, the DNA is TGTGCCAGCAGCTACCACCCTAGCACAGATACGCAGTATTTT.

This clone was detected only once. The chain links TRBV10-3 to TRBJ1-1; 9 bases are shared with TRBD1. Germline V gene data show CDR1 as ENHRY and CDR2 as SYGVKD. J gave up 6 bases and V 6 bases, and 5 bases lay outside the gene matches. The length of the CDR3 is 13 residues. CDR3 nucleotide sequence: TGTGCCATCAGGGACAGGGGTTGGGCTGAAGCTTTCTTT. It encodes CAIRDRGWAEAFF.

The chain combines TRBV28 with TRBJ2-7, with TRBD1 as a possible D gene (6 bases). This CDR3 region has 12 residues. Trimming cost V 6 bases and J 3 bases, with 9 bases left between them. Germline values: CDR1 MDHEN, CDR2 SYDVKM. Here the CDR3 DNA reads TGTGCCAGCAGGGGGGCCTTCTACGAGCAGTACTTC. As protein: CASRGAFYEQYF. Together with reference TRBV28 and TRBJ2-7, the CDR3 gives the full variable domain: DVKVTQSSRYLVKRTGEKVFLECVQDMDHENMFWYRQDPGLGLRLIYFSYDVKMKEKGDIPEGYSVSREKKERFSLILESASTNQTSMYLCASRGAFYEQYFGPGTRLTVT.